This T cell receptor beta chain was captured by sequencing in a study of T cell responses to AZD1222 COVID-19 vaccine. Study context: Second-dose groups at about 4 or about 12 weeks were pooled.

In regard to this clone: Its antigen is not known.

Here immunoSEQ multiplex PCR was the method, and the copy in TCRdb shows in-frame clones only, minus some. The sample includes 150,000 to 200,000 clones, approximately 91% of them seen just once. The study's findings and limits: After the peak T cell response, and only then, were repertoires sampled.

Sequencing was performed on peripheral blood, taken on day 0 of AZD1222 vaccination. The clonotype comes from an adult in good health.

The CDR3 is CATSDPGTDSGNTIYF. The CDR3 nucleotides are TGTGCCACCAGCGATCCCGGGACAGACTCTGGAAACACCATATATTTT. The rearrangement links TRBV24-1 to TRBJ1-3; 7 bases map to TRBD1. Trimming at V came to 7 bases and at J to 0 bases, leaving 8 bases not matched to a gene. CDR3 length: 16 amino acids. Looked up from germline, CDR1 is KGHDR and CDR2 is SFDVKD.